This TCR beta chain was sequenced for a study of OX40 agonist ivuxolimab in advanced cancers. Points on this clone: Its antigen is currently unknown.

Study-wide results and limits: Several nonresponders also turned out to have low normalized T-cell clonal expansion.

The CDR3 contains 13 residues. Germline V lookup: CDR1 SEHNR, CDR2 FQNEAQ (reference sequence). The ends were cut back, 11 bases at V and 10 bases at J, with 21 bases in the middle. TCRdb's table, derived via immunoSEQ multiplex PCR, lists solely in-frame clones and lacks some. The repertoire holds 70,000 or so clones, with around 87% as singletons. The chain combines TRBV7-9 with TRBJ2-1, with D maybe TRBD2 (5 bases). The receptor was derived from an adult with an advanced solid tumor such as melanoma, head and neck, liver or kidney cancer. The sequences come from CD4+ or CD8+ T cells sorted from blood, collected in a trial of the OX40 agonist ivuxolimab. CDR3 region: CAGNGLGIREQFF. CDR3 in DNA: TGTGCCGGGAATGGACTTGGGATCAGGGAGCAGTTCTTC.